Each of the 25 T cell receptor beta chains below was sequenced from the same sample in a study of tumor-infiltrating lymphocytes in oesophageal squamous cell carcinoma. TCRdb reanalysed the PCR reads using MiXCR and keeps one entry per CDR3 protein. The sample consists of some 16,000 distinct CDR3 sequences, about 46% of them appearing once. What was sequenced was esophageal tumor tissue. The source of these receptors is a male donor with esophageal squamous cell carcinoma.

This clonotype has only one observation. The genes are TRBV28 and TRBJ2-3; 8 nucleotides align to TRBD2. CDR3 length equals 16 residues. With 4 bases clipped from V and 5 bases from J, the junction kept 11 bases outside the gene matches. The germline CDR1 and CDR2 sequences are MDHEN and SYDVKM. CDR3 nucleotide sequence: TGTGCCAGCAGTTCCGCGGGAGGCGGGGTTGGAGATACGCAGTATTTT. This translates into CASSSAGGGVGDTQYF.

By share, this clonotype ranks as medium-sized (0.01 to 0.1%). A read error is likely, as this CDR3 ends without the conserved phenylalanine or tryptophan. The DNA is omitted, as the CDR3 cannot be located on it reliably, and the CDR3 follows TCRdb's listing. This chain links TRBV7-8 with TRBJ2-6; the table's TRBD1 call for D was not verified on the DNA. Germline CDR1 SGHVS, CDR2 FQNEAQ. The CDR3 adds up to 9 amino acids, both ends counted. The CDR3 region is CASSSEDGT.

This clonotype was counted ten times or more. The conserved phenylalanine or tryptophan normally closing the CDR3 is absent here, so this likely arose from a read error. Because the CDR3's place on the DNA is in doubt, the DNA is left out and the CDR3 is given as listed by TCRdb. The V and J genes are TRBV7-2 and TRBJ2-5; no DNA check was done on the table's D call, TRBD1. Germline-derived CDR1 and CDR2 are SGHTA and FQGNSA. The CDR3 spans 17 amino acids, including both terminal residues. This CDR3 reads CASSWGQSNDSPLHFGN.

As for this clonotype: Likely a read error: the CDR3 ends without its conserved phenylalanine or tryptophan. The DNA is left out, because the CDR3 cannot be placed on it with certainty; the CDR3 is given as TCRdb lists it. The chain recombines TRBV7-6 with TRBJ2-7. The CDR3 is 16 residues long, counting both termini. Germline CDR1 is SGHVS and CDR2 is FNYEAQ. Here the CDR3 reads CASSLSDSNNEQFFGS.

This sequence joins TRBV6-1 and TRBJ2-7, with TRBD1 matching over 10 bases. The V gene end was trimmed by 6 bases and the J gene end by 11 bases; junction bases not matched to a gene: 4. Germline V gene lookup returns CDR1 MNHNS and CDR2 SASEGT. CDR3 length equals 11 residues. The CDR3 here is CASSQDRGKYF. The CDR3 DNA follows: TGTGCCAGCAGCCAGGACAGGGGGAAGTACTTC.

This clonotype was picked up one time. Lacking the conserved final phenylalanine or tryptophan, this CDR3 likely reflects a read error. The limits of the CDR3 on the DNA are not certain, so only TCRdb's listed CDR3 is given. The chain recombines TRBV4-1 with TRBJ2-7; TRBD1 reflects the table's D call only, with no check against the DNA. The germline CDR1 and CDR2 sequences are MGHRA and YSYEKL. Counting both end residues, the CDR3 totals 18 amino acids. The CDR3 here is CASSQEEGTWGYGYTFGS.

This chain connects TRBV7-2 to TRBJ2-6; TRBD1 aligns across 7 bases. The length of the CDR3 is 15 residues. The junction had 2 bases not matched to a gene; V was cut back by 6 bases and J by 0 bases. Germline V gene lookup returns CDR1 SGHTA and CDR2 FQGNSA. CDR3 sequence: CASSTGDSGANVLTF. DNA for the CDR3: TGTGCCAGCAGTACAGGGGACTCTGGGGCCAACGTCCTGACTTTC.

This clonotype was observed many times. The rearrangement joins TRBV10-1 to TRBJ2-7, with TRBD1 matching 8 bases. The CDR3 is 16 residues long. The germline CDR1 and CDR2 sequences are WNHNN and SYGVQD (reference sequence). V shed 0 bases and J 3 bases; nucleotides not matched to a gene: 7. CDR3 residues: CASSESHGQGFYEQYF. The CDR3 DNA reads as TGCGCCAGCAGTGAGTCTCACGGACAGGGATTCTACGAGCAGTACTTC.

This clonotype has just a few counts. The V gene is TRBV11-1, the J gene TRBJ2-3, with D perhaps TRBD1 (6 bases). V lost 5 bases and J lost 0, with 15 bases in between. Germline CDR1 and CDR2: SGHAT and FQDESV (reference sequence). This CDR3 is 16 amino acids long. CDR3 loop: CASSGRGQPSTDTQYF. The CDR3, as DNA: TGTGCCAGCAGCGGCAGAGGACAGCCTAGCACAGATACGCAGTATTTT.

This clonotype was detected only a few times. This chain links TRBV7-9 with TRBJ2-3, with 8 nucleotides matching TRBD2. TRBJ2-1 matches the DNA end more closely, so the J call is doubtful. CDR1 is SEHNR and CDR2 is FQNEAQ in the germline V gene (reference sequence). The CDR3 is made up of 16 amino acids. CDR3 amino acids: CASSQIGGGFYNEQFF. For the CDR3, the DNA is TGTGCCAGCAGCCAGATCGGCGGGGGGTTCTACAATGAGCAGTTCTTC.

V usage is TRBV10-3 and J usage is TRBJ2-1; 7 positions agree with TRBD2. This CDR3 contains 16 residues. Germline CDR1 and CDR2: ENHRY and SYGVKD. V lost 4 bases to trimming and J lost 3 bases; unmatched junction nucleotides: 9. In DNA, the CDR3 is TGTGCCATCAGTGCCGACCATGGCGGGGGCTACAATGAGCAGTTCTTC. Translated, it gives CAISADHGGGYNEQFF.

V is TRBV7-4 and J is TRBJ2-7; D is undetermined. The end of the DNA aligns better with TRBJ2-5, so the J call may be wrong. Germline CDR1 is SGHVT and CDR2 is SQSDAQ. The CDR3 length is 11 residues. In nucleotides, the CDR3 is TGTGCCAGCGGGCGGCGGGAGACCCAGTACTTC. It codes for CASGRRETQYF.

The CDR3 DNA is TGCGCCAGCAGTGAAAACAGAAAAGAGTCCCAGTTCTTC. Amino acid sequence: CASSENRKESQFF. V gene TRBV10-1 combines with J gene TRBJ2-5; the D is unclear. Near its end, the DNA agrees better with TRBJ2-1, so the J call may be wrong. This CDR3 has 13 residues. CDR1 WNHNN and CDR2 SYGVQD come from the germline V gene (reference sequence).

V gene TRBV6-6 combines with J gene TRBJ2-7; D might be TRBD1 (6 bases). Trimming pared 5 bases from V and 9 bases from J, leaving 26 bases between. CDR1 and CDR2 from the germline V gene are MNHNY and SVGAGI (reference sequence). The CDR3 extends over 16 amino acids. The CDR3 nucleotides are TGTGCCAGCAGTACTCCAGTAGGGGGTGACGCCGATACGCAGTACTTC. This encodes CASSTPVGGDADTQYF.

This clonotype was seen more than once but under ten times. The chain's CDR3 is CASSFGRMNTEAFF. CDR3 bases: TGTGCCAGCAGCTTCGGCAGGATGAACACTGAAGCTTTCTTT. This sequence joins TRBV12-3 or TRBV12-4 and TRBJ1-1; unclear D gene. The V end lost 6 bases, the J end lost 0 bases, and 11 bases lay between the germline ends. The CDR3 totals 14 residues.

This clonotype showed up many times. V gene TRBV13 combines with J gene TRBJ1-1; maybe TRBD1 (6 bases). The CDR3 runs 16 residues. Germline V gene lookup returns CDR1 PRHDT and CDR2 FYEKMQ (reference sequence). With 5 bases removed from V and 5 bases from J, the gap between germline ends came to 21 bases. The CDR3 DNA sequence: TGTGCCAGCAGCCGCCGGGACAACAGGCAGAATACTGAAGCTTTCTTT. Translated, it gives CASSRRDNRQNTEAFF. Full variable domain (remainder filled in from reference TRBV13 and TRBJ1-1): AAGVIQSPRHLIKEKRETATLKCYPIPRHDTVYWYQQGPGQDPQFLISFYEKMQSDKGSIPDRFSAQQFSDYHSELNMSSLELGDSALYFCASSRRDNRQNTEAFFGQGTRLTVV.

The chain carries TRBV6-6 and TRBJ2-4; D not certain. The DNA end favors TRBJ2-7, so the J call may be wrong. CDR3 length: 15 amino acids. The germline CDR1 and CDR2 sequences are MNHNY and SVGAGI (reference sequence). The CDR3 sequence: CASSYGVEASYEQYF. The CDR3 coding sequence is TGTGCCAGCAGTTACGGGGTCGAGGCGTCCTACGAGCAGTACTTC.

This clonotype was observed at least ten times. The chain employs TRBV5-1 and TRBJ2-1; 8 nucleotides align to TRBD2. The CDR3 sequence is 15 residues long. CDR1 and CDR2 (germline): SGHRS, YFSETQ. V gave up 5 bases and J gave up 7 bases; unmatched junction bases: 11. CDR3 amino acids: CASRRAGLGRNEQFF. As DNA, the CDR3 is TGCGCCAGCAGGAGGGCGGGACTAGGGCGTAATGAGCAGTTCTTC.

V and J are TRBV7-3 and TRBJ2-5, with 12 bases fitting TRBD2. Gene TRBJ2-1 matches the end of the DNA better, so the J call may be wrong. In germline, CDR1 is SGHTA, CDR2 FQGTGA. This CDR3 is built from 16 residues. Here the CDR3 DNA reads TGTGCCAGCAGCTTATCCCTAGCGGGAGGGGTCAATGAGCAGTTCTTC. Its protein is CASSLSLAGGVNEQFF.

Concerning this clonotype itself: The conserved closing phenylalanine or tryptophan is absent in this CDR3, likely reflecting a read error. Because the CDR3's place on the DNA is in doubt, the DNA is left out and the CDR3 is given as listed by TCRdb. V gene TRBV11-2 combines with J gene TRBJ2-6; TRBD1, the D gene given by the table, was not confirmed from the DNA. Germline values: CDR1 SGHAT, CDR2 FQNNGV. The length of the CDR3 is 16 amino acids, counting both ends. This CDR3 is CASSQQLVLLEQFFGA.

This clonotype was seen repeatedly, ten times or more. This chain links TRBV20-1 with TRBJ2-3; a weak D match, TRBD2 (6 bases). The CDR3 is 16 residues long. With 0 bases removed from V and 2 bases from J, the gap between germline ends came to 15 bases. CDR1 is DFQATT, CDR2 SNEGSKA, per germline (reference sequence). The DNA for the CDR3 is TGCAGTGCTAGAGACCCTTCCCCGGGAGTCACAGATACGCAGTATTTT. It is translated as CSARDPSPGVTDTQYF.

In its sample, this clonotype ranks as large. The chain uses TRBV7-9 and TRBJ2-1; D remains ambiguous. The CDR3 runs 14 residues. V was pared by 3 bases and J by 5 bases, with 11 bases between. From germline, CDR1 is SEHNR and CDR2 FQNEAQ (reference sequence). For the CDR3, the DNA is TGTGCCAGCAGCTTGAGCGACTCAAACAATGAGCAGTTCTTC. Its protein is CASSLSDSNNEQFF.

The chain couples TRBV7-3 to TRBJ2-3; 11 bases agree with TRBD2. The J segment lost 2 bases and the V segment lost 6 bases, leaving 4 bases of the junction unmatched. CDR1 SGHTA and CDR2 FQGTGA come from the germline V gene. This CDR3 has 15 amino acids. CDR3 protein: CASRNSGRDTDTQYF. The CDR3 DNA is TGTGCCAGCAGGAATAGCGGGAGGGACACAGATACGCAGTATTTT. Together with reference TRBV7-3 and TRBJ2-3, the CDR3 gives the full variable domain: GAGVSQTPSNKVTEKGKYVELRCDPISGHTALYWYRQSLGQGPEFLIYFQGTGAADDSGLPNDRFFAVRPEGSVSTLKIQRTERGDSAVYLCASRNSGRDTDTQYFGPGTRLTVL.

As for this clonotype: This CDR3 fails to terminate in the conserved phenylalanine or tryptophan, so it likely reflects a read error. Because the CDR3's place on the DNA is in doubt, the DNA is left out and the CDR3 is given as listed by TCRdb. The chain employs TRBV7-2 and TRBJ2-6; TRBD2, the table's D call, was not compared with the DNA. The CDR3 is 16 residues long, ends included. CDR1 SGHTA and CDR2 FQGNSA come from the germline V gene. CDR3 amino acids: CASSLMGGPYEQYFGA.

The V gene is TRBV6-1, the J gene TRBJ2-1, with 12 bases fitting TRBD2. Germline V CDR1 and CDR2: MNHNS, SASEGT. The length of the CDR3 is 15 residues. Unmatched junction bases numbered 8, after V lost 6 bases and J lost 8 bases. CDR3 protein: CASRLAGGPMDEQFF. CDR3 in DNA: TGTGCCAGCAGGCTAGCGGGAGGGCCGATGGATGAGCAGTTCTTC.